The T cell receptor (beta chain) described here comes from a study of tumor and adjacent non-tumor tissue in lung cancer. Germline CDR1 reads DFQATT; CDR2 reads SNEGSKA (reference sequence). CDR3 length: 13 amino acids. With 1 base removed from V and 6 bases from J, the gap between germline ends came to 13 bases. The library came from three nested PCR rounds adapted from ARM-PCR protocols. From the multiplex PCR reads, TCRdb called clonotypes with MiXCR, one entry per CDR3 protein. In the table there are around 70,000 distinct CDR3 sequences, just under 60% of which are singletons. In this sample, this clonotype turned up many times. This sample's RNA came from whole unsorted tissue.

The source is a man aged 45-60 years with non-small cell lung cancer. Sequencing was carried out using lung tumor tissue. J is TRBJ2-7 and V is TRBV20-1; D not certain. CDR3 region: CSARGPGSVEQYF. As DNA, the CDR3 is TGCAGTGCTAGAGGACCCGGCTCGGTCGAGCAGTACTTC.